These T cell receptor beta chains were read from a single sample in a study of cytomegalovirus exposure and HLA in healthy donors. The repertoire was sequenced with immunoSEQ multiplex PCR; TCRdb's copy has only in-frame clones and lacks some. Among 85,000 to 100,000 clones listed, roughly 79% were seen once. The material sequenced was PBMCs. The receptors were sampled from a woman between 40 and 50 years old in good health and CMV-seronegative. Both conserved end residues are part of each CDR3. Fields, in order: V gene, J gene, clone size, D gene, CDR3 protein, CDR3 DNA. D genes are given only for firm matches. Expanded clones are given a class, and other clones once, few, many or no size at all.

>TRBV7-2|TRBJ1-1|-|TRBD1
CASSRLGQGVTEAFF
TGTGCCAGCAGCCGACTGGGACAGGGGGTAACTGAAGCTTTCTTT
>TRBV28|TRBJ1-2|-|-
CASSFGWDKTNSF
TGTGCCAGCAGTTTTGGTTGGGACAAGACTAACTCCTTC
>TRBV6-1|TRBJ2-3|-|-
CASSEARGRGSTDTQYF
TGTGCCAGCAGTGAAGCCCGGGGCAGGGGCTCCACAGATACGCAGTATTTT
>TRBV6-5|TRBJ1-2|-|TRBD1
CASRTGDYGYTF
TGTGCCAGCCGGACAGGGGACTATGGCTACACCTTC
>TRBV7-6|TRBJ2-5|-|TRBD2
CASSYSSGGQETQYF
TGTGCCAGCAGTTACTCTAGCGGGGGGCAAGAGACCCAGTACTTC
>TRBV5-4|TRBJ1-1|-|-
CASSLDSGGAFF
TGTGCCAGCAGCCTAGACAGTGGCGGAGCTTTCTTT
>TRBV7-8|TRBJ2-3|-|TRBD1
CASSLREEGRGQVDTQYF
TGTGCCAGCAGCCTGAGGGAGGAGGGCAGGGGGCAAGTAGATACGCAGTATTTT
>TRBV28|TRBJ1-2|-|TRBD1
CASSLSGQGATYGYTF
TGTGCCAGCAGTTTGTCGGGACAGGGGGCAACCTATGGCTACACCTTC
>TRBV19|TRBJ1-5|-|TRBD1
CASTQGDSSNQPQHF
TGTGCCAGTACCCAAGGGGACAGTAGCAATCAGCCCCAGCATTTT
>TRBV9|TRBJ2-3|-|-
CASSVAGSTDTQYF
TGTGCCAGCAGCGTGGCGGGAAGCACAGATACGCAGTATTTT
>TRBV7-9|TRBJ1-2|-|TRBD1
CASSLGTGNYGYTF
TGTGCCAGCAGCTTAGGGACAGGGAACTATGGCTACACCTTC
>TRBV19|TRBJ1-5|few|-
CASSILRKGNQPQHF
TGTGCCAGTAGTATCCTGAGAAAGGGGAATCAGCCCCAGCATTTT
>TRBV7-9|TRBJ1-5|-|-
CASSSLGGVYGNQPQHF
TGTGCCAGCAGCTCCCTAGGCGGAGTATACGGCAATCAGCCCCAGCATTTT
>TRBV29-1|TRBJ1-2|once|TRBD1
CSVAPRTGADYGYPF
TGCAGCGTTGCTCCTAGGACAGGGGCAGACTATGGCTACCCCTTC
>TRBV10-1|TRBJ2-7|-|-
CACRQFTSYEQYF
TGCGCCTGCAGACAGTTTACCTCCTACGAGCAGTACTTC
>TRBV9|TRBJ1-4|-|-
CASSVSRGNNEKLFF
TGTGCCAGCAGCGTCAGTCGGGGTAATAATGAAAAACTGTTTTTT
>TRBV18|TRBJ2-2|once|-
CASSPPSRGPGERELFF
TGTGCCAGCTCACCACCGTCGCGGGGACCCGGAGAGCGGGAGCTGTTTTTT
>TRBV2|TRBJ2-5|once|-
CASSDPDTYQETQYF
TGTGCCAGCAGTGATCCGGACACGTACCAAGAGACCCAGTACTTC
>TRBV5-4|TRBJ2-1|-|TRBD2
CASSLRTSSEQFF
TGTGCCAGCAGCCTCCGGACTAGCAGCGAGCAGTTCTTC
>TRBV19|TRBJ2-7|-|-
CASSSRDSPYEQYF
TGTGCCAGTAGTTCTCGGGATTCCCCCTACGAGCAGTACTTC
>TRBV13|TRBJ2-5|-|-
CASSGEDTQETQYF
TGTGCCAGCAGCGGAGAGGACACCCAAGAGACCCAGTACTTC
>TRBV2|TRBJ1-6|-|-
CASHDRNNSPLHF
TGTGCCAGCCACGACAGGAATAATTCACCCCTCCACTTT
>TRBV5-1|TRBJ1-2|-|-
CASSWTDNYGYTF
TGCGCCAGCAGCTGGACAGATAACTATGGCTACACCTTC
>TRBV10-1|TRBJ2-7|-|TRBD2
CASSGPYIAAGGPTYEQYF
TGCGCCAGCAGTGGGCCCTATATTGCAGCGGGGGGGCCGACCTACGAGCAGTACTTC
>TRBV7-8|TRBJ2-1|once|-
CASSLGQAEYNEQFF
TGTGCCAGCAGCTTAGGACAGGCAGAATACAATGAGCAGTTCTTC
>TRBV29-1|TRBJ1-1|few|-
CSVVRTAGGTEAFF
TGCAGCGTTGTAAGAACCGCCGGGGGCACTGAAGCTTTCTTT
>TRBV5-1|TRBJ1-2|-|TRBD1
CASARDRPNYGYTF
TGCGCCAGTGCCCGGGACAGGCCTAACTATGGCTACACCTTC
>TRBV5-4|TRBJ2-5|-|TRBD1
CASSFPQGTGGETQYF
TGTGCCAGCAGCTTCCCCCAGGGGACAGGGGGTGAGACCCAGTACTTC
>TRBV5-4|TRBJ1-1|few|-
CASSPGLLNTEAFF
TGTGCCAGCAGCCCGGGACTCCTGAACACTGAAGCTTTCTTT
>TRBV2|TRBJ2-5|-|-
CASGGLAHTQETQYF
TGTGCCAGCGGAGGTCTAGCACACACCCAAGAGACCCAGTACTTC
>TRBV7-9|TRBJ1-4|-|TRBD1
CASNPTGVTNEKLFF
TGTGCCAGCAACCCTACAGGGGTGACTAATGAAAAACTGTTTTTT
>TRBV18|TRBJ2-5|-|-
CASSDMETQYF
TGTGCCAGCTCAGACATGGAGACCCAGTACTTC
>TRBV27|TRBJ1-2|-|-
CASSLKGGQGYTF
TGTGCCAGCAGTTTAAAGGGGGGGCAAGGCTACACCTTC
>TRBV9|TRBJ2-3|-|-
CASSVGTMTGDTQYF
TGTGCCAGCAGCGTAGGGACGATGACAGGCGATACGCAGTATTTT
>TRBV5-4|TRBJ2-6|-|-
CASSLDGSGANVLTF
TGTGCCAGCAGCTTGGACGGGTCTGGGGCCAACGTCCTGACTTTC
>TRBV19|TRBJ2-7|-|TRBD2
CASRRPGGAWYEQYF
TGTGCCAGTCGAAGGCCCGGGGGGGCCTGGTACGAGCAGTACTTC
>TRBV6-1|TRBJ2-7|few|TRBD2
CASSSLAGGRYEQYF
TGTGCCAGCAGTTCCTTAGCGGGGGGCCGATACGAGCAGTACTTC